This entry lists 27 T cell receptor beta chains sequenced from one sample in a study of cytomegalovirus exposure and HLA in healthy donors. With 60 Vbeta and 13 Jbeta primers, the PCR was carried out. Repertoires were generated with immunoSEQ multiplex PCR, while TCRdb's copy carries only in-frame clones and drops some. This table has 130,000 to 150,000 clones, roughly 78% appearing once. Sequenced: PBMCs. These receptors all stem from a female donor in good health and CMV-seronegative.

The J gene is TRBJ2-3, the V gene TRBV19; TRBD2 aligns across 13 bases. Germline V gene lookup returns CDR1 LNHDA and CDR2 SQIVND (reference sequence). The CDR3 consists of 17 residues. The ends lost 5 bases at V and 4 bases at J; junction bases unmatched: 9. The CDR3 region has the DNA TGTGCCAGTAGTCTACTAGCGGGGGGGTCGGGCCCAGATACGCAGTATTTT. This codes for CASSLLAGGSGPDTQYF.

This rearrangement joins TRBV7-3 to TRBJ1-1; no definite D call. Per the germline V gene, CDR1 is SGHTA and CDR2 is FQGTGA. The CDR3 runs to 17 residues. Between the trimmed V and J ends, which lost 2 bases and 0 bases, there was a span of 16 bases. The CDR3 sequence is CASSLLTLSTVNTEAFF. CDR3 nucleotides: TGTGCCAGCAGCTTACTGACTCTATCGACGGTGAACACTGAAGCTTTCTTT.

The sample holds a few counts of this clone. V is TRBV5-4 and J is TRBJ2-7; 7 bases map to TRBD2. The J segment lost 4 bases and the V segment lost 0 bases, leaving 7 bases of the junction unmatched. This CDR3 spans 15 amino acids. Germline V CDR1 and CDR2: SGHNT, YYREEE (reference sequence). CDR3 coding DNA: TGTGCCAGCAGCTTGGCGGGGAGGGCTCGGTACGAGCAGTACTTC. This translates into CASSLAGRARYEQYF.

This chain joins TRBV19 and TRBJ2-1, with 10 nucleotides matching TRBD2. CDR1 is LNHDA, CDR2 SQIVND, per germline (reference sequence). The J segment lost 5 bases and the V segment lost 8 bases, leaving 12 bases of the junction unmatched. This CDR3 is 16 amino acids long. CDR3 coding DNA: TGTGCCAGTCACCCACGAGGAGCGGGGGGGAACAATGAGCAGTTCTTC. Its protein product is CASHPRGAGGNNEQFF.

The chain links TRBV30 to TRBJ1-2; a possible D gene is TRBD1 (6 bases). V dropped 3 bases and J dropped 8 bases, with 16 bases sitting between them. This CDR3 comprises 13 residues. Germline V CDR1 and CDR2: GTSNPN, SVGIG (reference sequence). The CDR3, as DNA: TGTGCCTGGAGACAGGGAAGAAGGTTAGGCTACACCTTC. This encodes CAWRQGRRLGYTF. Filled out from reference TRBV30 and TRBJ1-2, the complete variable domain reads SQTIHQWPATLVQPVGSPLSLECTVEGTSNPNLYWYRQAAGRGLQLLFYSVGIGQISSEVPQNLSASRPQDRQFILSSKKLLLSDSGFYLCAWRQGRRLGYTFGSGTRLTVV.

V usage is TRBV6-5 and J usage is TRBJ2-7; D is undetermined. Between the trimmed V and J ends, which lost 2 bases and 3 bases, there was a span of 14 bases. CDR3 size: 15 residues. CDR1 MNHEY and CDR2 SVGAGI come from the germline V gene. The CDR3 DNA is TGTGCCAGCAGTTACGGTCCGGGTGTCTACTACGAGCAGTACTTC. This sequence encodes CASSYGPGVYYEQYF.

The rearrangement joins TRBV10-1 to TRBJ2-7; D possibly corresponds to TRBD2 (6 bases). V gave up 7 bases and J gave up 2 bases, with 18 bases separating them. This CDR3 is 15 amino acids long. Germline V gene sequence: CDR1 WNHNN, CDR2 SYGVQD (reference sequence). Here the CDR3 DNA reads TGCGCCAGCACCCCGAGGCTAGCGTTAACCTACGAGCAGTACTTC. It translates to CASTPRLALTYEQYF.

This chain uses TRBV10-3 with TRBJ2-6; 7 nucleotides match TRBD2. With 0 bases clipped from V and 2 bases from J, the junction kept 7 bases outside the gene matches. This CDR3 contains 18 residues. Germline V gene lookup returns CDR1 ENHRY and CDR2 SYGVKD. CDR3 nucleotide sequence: TGTGCCATCAGTGAGTCCTGGGCAGGGAGGGCTGGGGCCAACGTCCTGACTTTC. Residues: CAISESWAGRAGANVLTF.

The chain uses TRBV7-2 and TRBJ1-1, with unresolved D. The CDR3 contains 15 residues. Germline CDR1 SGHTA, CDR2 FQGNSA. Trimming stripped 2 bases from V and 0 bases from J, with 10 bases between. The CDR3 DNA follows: TGTGCCAGCAGCTTATTACGAGAAATGAACACTGAAGCTTTCTTT. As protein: CASSLLREMNTEAFF.

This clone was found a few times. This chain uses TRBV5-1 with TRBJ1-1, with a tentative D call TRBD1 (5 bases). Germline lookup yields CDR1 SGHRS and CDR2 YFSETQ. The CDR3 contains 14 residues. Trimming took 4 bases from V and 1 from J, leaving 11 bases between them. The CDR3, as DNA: TGCGCCAGCAGCCCGTGGGGCCCGAACACTGAAGCTTTCTTT. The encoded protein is CASSPWGPNTEAFF.

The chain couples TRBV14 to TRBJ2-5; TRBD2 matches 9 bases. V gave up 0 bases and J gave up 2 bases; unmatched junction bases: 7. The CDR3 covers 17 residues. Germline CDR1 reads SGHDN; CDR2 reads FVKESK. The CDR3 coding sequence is TGTGCCAGCAGCCAAGATCTGGGACTAGCTCGACAAGAGACCCAGTACTTC. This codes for CASSQDLGLARQETQYF. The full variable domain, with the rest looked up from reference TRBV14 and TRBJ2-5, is EAGVTQFPSHSVIEKGQTVTLRCDPISGHDNLYWYRRVMGKEIKFLLHFVKESKQDESGMPNNRFLAERTGGTYSTLKVQPAELEDSGVYFCASSQDLGLARQETQYFGPGTRLLVL.

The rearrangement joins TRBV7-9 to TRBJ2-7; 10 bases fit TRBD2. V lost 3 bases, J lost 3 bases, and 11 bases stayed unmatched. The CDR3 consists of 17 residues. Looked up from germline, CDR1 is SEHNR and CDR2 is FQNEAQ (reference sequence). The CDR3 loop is CASSFAPGLARGYEQYF. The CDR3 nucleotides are TGTGCCAGCAGCTTCGCCCCGGGACTAGCGCGGGGCTACGAGCAGTACTTC.

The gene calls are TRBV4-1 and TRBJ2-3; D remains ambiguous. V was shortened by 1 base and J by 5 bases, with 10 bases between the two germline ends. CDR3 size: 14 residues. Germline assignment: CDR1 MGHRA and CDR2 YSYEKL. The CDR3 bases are TGCGCCAGCAGCCAAGGCGCGGCGCGAGATACGCAGTATTTT. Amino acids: CASSQGAARDTQYF.

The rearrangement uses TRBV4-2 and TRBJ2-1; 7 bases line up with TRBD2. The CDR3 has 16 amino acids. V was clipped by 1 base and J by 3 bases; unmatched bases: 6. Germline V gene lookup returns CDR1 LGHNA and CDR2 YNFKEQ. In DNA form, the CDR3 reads TGTGCCAGCAGCCAAGCCAGGGCTAGCGGCTACAATGAGCAGTTCTTC. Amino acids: CASSQARASGYNEQFF.

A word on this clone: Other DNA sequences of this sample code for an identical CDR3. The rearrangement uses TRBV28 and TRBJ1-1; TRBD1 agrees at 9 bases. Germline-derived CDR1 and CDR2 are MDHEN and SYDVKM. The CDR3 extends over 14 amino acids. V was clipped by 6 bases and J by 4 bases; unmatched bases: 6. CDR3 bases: TGTGCCAGCAGGGGAACAGGGGGCGGCACTGAAGCTTTCTTT. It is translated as CASRGTGGGTEAFF.

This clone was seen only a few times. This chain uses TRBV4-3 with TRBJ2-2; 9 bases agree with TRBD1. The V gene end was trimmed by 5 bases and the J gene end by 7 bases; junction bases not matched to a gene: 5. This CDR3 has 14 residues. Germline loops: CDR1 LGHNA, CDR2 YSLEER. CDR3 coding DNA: TGCGCCAGCAGCACGGGACAGGGAGGCGGGGAGCTGTTTTTT. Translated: CASSTGQGGGELFF.

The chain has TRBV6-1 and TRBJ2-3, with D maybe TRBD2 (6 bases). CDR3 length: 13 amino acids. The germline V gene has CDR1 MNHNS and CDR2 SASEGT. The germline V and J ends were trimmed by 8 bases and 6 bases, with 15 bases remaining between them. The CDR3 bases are TGTGCCAGCGGGAGGCCTCCAGTGGATACGCAGTATTTT. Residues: CASGRPPVDTQYF.

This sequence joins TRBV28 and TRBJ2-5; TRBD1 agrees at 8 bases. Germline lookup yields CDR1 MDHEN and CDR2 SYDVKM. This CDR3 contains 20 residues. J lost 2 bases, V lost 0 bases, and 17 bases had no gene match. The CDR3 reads CASSLWSRTGGVEVQETQYF. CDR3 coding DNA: TGTGCCAGCAGTTTATGGTCGAGAACAGGGGGAGTTGAGGTGCAAGAGACCCAGTACTTC.

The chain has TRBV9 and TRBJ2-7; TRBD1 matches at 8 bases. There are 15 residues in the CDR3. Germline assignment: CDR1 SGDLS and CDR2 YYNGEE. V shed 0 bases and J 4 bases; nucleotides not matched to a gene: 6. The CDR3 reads CASSVGQGAGYEQYF. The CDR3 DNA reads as TGTGCCAGCAGCGTAGGCCAGGGGGCTGGTTACGAGCAGTACTTC.

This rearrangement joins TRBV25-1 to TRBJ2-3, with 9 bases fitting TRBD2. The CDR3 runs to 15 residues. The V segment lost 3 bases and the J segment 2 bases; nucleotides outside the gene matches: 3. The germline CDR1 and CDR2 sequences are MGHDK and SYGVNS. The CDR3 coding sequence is TGTGCCAGCAGTGATAGCGGGGGTATCACAGATACGCAGTATTTT. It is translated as CASSDSGGITDTQYF.

The CDR3 loop is CASSRTGGNEQFF. The DNA for the CDR3 is TGTGCCAGCAGTAGGACAGGGGGTAATGAGCAGTTCTTC. V and J are TRBV5-4 and TRBJ2-1; 10 nucleotides match TRBD1. Germline loops: CDR1 SGHNT, CDR2 YYREEE (reference sequence). The V gene end was trimmed by 5 bases and the J gene end by 7 bases; junction bases not matched to a gene: 3. The CDR3 totals 13 residues.

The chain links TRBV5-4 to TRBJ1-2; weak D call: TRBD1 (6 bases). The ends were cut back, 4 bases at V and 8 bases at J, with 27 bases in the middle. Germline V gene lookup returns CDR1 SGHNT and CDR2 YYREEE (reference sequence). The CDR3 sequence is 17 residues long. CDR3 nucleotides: TGTGCCAGCAGCCACGGGGGGCCGGGACGGTCACGAGGAGGCTACACCTTC. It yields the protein CASSHGGPGRSRGGYTF.

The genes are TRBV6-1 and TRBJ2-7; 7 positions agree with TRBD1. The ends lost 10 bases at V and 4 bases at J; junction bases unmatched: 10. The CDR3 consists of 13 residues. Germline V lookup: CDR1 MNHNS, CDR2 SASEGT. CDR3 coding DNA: TGTGCCACCTATTCCGGGACAGCGTACGAGCAGTACTTC. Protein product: CATYSGTAYEQYF.

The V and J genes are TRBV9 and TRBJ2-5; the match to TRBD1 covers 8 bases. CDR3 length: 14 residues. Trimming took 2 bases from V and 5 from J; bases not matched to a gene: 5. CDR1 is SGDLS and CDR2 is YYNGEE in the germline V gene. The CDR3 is CASSVAGGMETQYF. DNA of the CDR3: TGTGCCAGCAGCGTGGCAGGGGGCATGGAGACCCAGTACTTC.

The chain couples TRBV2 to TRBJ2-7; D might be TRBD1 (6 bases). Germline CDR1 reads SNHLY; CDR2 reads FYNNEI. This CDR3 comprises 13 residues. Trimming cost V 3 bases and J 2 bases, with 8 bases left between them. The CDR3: CASSEGHPYEQYF. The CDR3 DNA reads TGTGCCAGCAGTGAGGGACACCCCTACGAGCAGTACTTC. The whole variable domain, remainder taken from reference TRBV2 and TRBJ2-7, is EPEVTQTPSHQVTQMGQEVILRCVPISNHLYFYWYRQILGQKVEFLVSFYNNEISEKSEIFDDQFSVERPDGSNFTLKIRSTKLEDSAMYFCASSEGHPYEQYFGPGTRLTVT.

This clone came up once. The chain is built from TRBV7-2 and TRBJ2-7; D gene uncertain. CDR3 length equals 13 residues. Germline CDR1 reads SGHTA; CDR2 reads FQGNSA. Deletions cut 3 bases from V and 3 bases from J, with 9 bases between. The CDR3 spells CASSLNKIYEQYF. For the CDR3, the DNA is TGTGCCAGCAGCTTGAACAAAATCTACGAGCAGTACTTC. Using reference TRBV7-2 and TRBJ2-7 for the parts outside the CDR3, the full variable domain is GAGVSQSPSNKVTEKGKDVELRCDPISGHTALYWYRQSLGQGLEFLIYFQGNSAPDKSGLPSDRFSAERTGGSVSTLTIQRTQQEDSAVYLCASSLNKIYEQYFGPGTRLTVT.

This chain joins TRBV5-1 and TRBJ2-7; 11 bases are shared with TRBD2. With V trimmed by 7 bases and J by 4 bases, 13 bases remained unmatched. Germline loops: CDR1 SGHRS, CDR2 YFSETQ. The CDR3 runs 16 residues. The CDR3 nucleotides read TGCGCCAGCCGGACTAGCGGGCTAAGGGGTTCTTACGAGCAGTACTTC. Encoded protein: CASRTSGLRGSYEQYF.